Listed here are 21 T cell receptor beta chains from one sample, sequenced in a study of breast tumors, draining lymph nodes, adjacent tissues. TCRdb redid the calling of the multiplex PCR reads with MiXCR, one entry per CDR3 protein. The sample has 25,000 or so distinct CDR3 sequences, roughly three quarters seen once. Sequencing was carried out using tumor-adjacent breast tissue. These receptors came from a female donor with breast cancer. Some clones in this sample may be carry-over from other donors' samples.

V and J are TRBV15 and TRBJ1-6, with D hard to call. Germline V gene data show CDR1 as LNHNV and CDR2 as YYDKDF (reference sequence). Trimming shortened V by 0 bases and J by 9 bases, and 6 bases separated the two germline ends. This CDR3 contains 13 residues. The CDR3 here is CATSRDFGSPLHF. The CDR3 DNA is TGTGCCACCAGCAGAGATTTTGGTTCACCCCTCCACTTT.

The chain couples TRBV2 to TRBJ1-6; D is unclear. Per germline, CDR1 SNHLY and CDR2 FYNNEI. The CDR3 runs to 12 residues. Trimming shortened V by 6 bases and J by 14 bases, and 14 bases separated the two germline ends. This CDR3 is CASSVTLFALHF. Here the CDR3 DNA reads TGTGCCAGCAGCGTTACACTGTTTGCCCTCCACTTT. The full variable domain, completed using reference TRBV2 and TRBJ1-6, is EPEVTQTPSHQVTQMGQEVILRCVPISNHLYFYWYRQILGQKVEFLVSFYNNEISEKSEIFDDQFSVERPDGSNFTLKIRSTKLEDSAMYFCASSVTLFALHFGNGTRLTVT.

The sample holds many counts of this clonotype. The chain recombines TRBV30 with TRBJ2-3; TRBD2 might be the D (5 bases). Per germline, CDR1 GTSNPN and CDR2 SVGIG (reference sequence). The CDR3 contains 13 residues. The V end lost 3 bases, the J end lost 6 bases, and 13 bases lay between the germline ends. The CDR3 loop reads CAWRRTGGDTQYF. CDR3 sequence (DNA): TGTGCCTGGAGGAGGACGGGCGGGGATACGCAGTATTTT.

The rearrangement links TRBV20-1 to TRBJ1-4; D might be TRBD1 (6 bases). CDR3 length equals 15 residues. The V end lost 3 bases, the J end lost 3 bases, and 14 bases lay between the germline ends. The germline gives CDR1 DFQATT, CDR2 SNEGSKA (reference sequence). The DNA for the CDR3 is TGCAGTGCTAGGCTGGACAGCGTGGCTAATGAAAAACTGTTTTTT. It translates to CSARLDSVANEKLFF.

The chain joins TRBV7-9 to TRBJ1-4; the D gene is possibly TRBD1 (5 bases). Trimming stripped 2 bases from V and 2 bases from J, with 9 bases between. Germline CDR1 and CDR2: SEHNR and FQNEAQ (reference sequence). This CDR3 comprises 15 residues. The CDR3 bases are TGTGCCAGCAGCTTAAACAGGCTCACTAATGAAAAACTGTTTTTT. This codes for CASSLNRLTNEKLFF.

The V call is TRBV6-4, the J call TRBJ2-1, with 7 nucleotides matching TRBD1. J lost 10 bases, V lost 6 bases, and 9 bases had no gene match. This CDR3 has 13 amino acids. Per the germline V gene, CDR1 is MRHNA and CDR2 is SNTAGT. CDR3 sequence reads: CASRDRDGGEQFF. The DNA for the CDR3 is TGTGCCAGCAGAGACAGGGACGGCGGGGAGCAGTTCTTC.

This chain links TRBV6-5 with TRBJ2-7; D may be TRBD1 (6 bases). The CDR3 has 12 amino acids. The V end was cut by 6 bases, the J end by 3 bases, with 9 bases between. Germline values: CDR1 MNHEY, CDR2 SVGAGI. The DNA for the CDR3 is TGTGCCAGCAGAAAACAGGGCTACGAGCAGTACTTC. Translated, it gives CASRKQGYEQYF.

The J gene is TRBJ2-5, the V gene TRBV20-1, with 8 bases lining up with TRBD2. This CDR3 has 12 amino acids. V shed 7 bases, J shed 1 base, and the junction held 2 bases outside the gene matches. Germline assignment: CDR1 DFQATT and CDR2 SNEGSKA (reference sequence). CDR3 in amino acids: CSVTSGQETQYF. In DNA form, the CDR3 reads TGCAGTGTTACTAGCGGCCAAGAGACCCAGTACTTC.

The V and J genes are TRBV5-1 and TRBJ1-4; 8 bases are shared with TRBD1. Germline V gene sequence: CDR1 SGHRS, CDR2 YFSETQ. J was trimmed by 8 bases and V by 4 bases; bases with no gene match: 10. The CDR3 length is 15 residues. The chain's CDR3 is CASSPQGAPREKLFF. Written as DNA, the CDR3 is TGCGCCAGCAGCCCTCAGGGGGCCCCCAGGGAAAAACTGTTTTTT.

This clonotype is medium-sized within its sample. This rearrangement joins TRBV5-8 to TRBJ1-6, with D tentatively TRBD1 (5 bases). The ends were cut back, 3 bases at V and 10 bases at J, with 14 bases in the middle. CDR3 length: 14 amino acids. Germline V gives CDR1 SGHTS, CDR2 YDEGEE. CDR3 DNA sequence: TGTGCCAGCAGCTCCCTCAGGGACTCGTCACCCCTCCACTTT. Protein: CASSSLRDSSPLHF.

The table lists this clonotype with many counts. The V call is TRBV3-1, the J call TRBJ2-7; D is unresolved. V was pared by 3 bases and J by 6 bases, with 9 bases between. Germline CDR1 LGHDT, CDR2 YNNKEL (reference sequence). The CDR3 has 12 residues. In nucleotides, the CDR3 is TGTGCCAGCAGCCACAGCTACGGCGAGCAGTACTTC. Amino acid sequence: CASSHSYGEQYF.

The chain employs TRBV19 and TRBJ1-4; TRBD1 is a possible D gene (5 bases). V was trimmed by 3 bases and J by 0 bases, leaving 11 bases between them. Germline CDR1 is LNHDA and CDR2 is SQIVND (reference sequence). The CDR3 is 16 amino acids. CDR3 bases: TGTGCCAGTAGTATCCGCGACAGCCCAACTAATGAAAAACTGTTTTTT. Encoded protein: CASSIRDSPTNEKLFF. Looking up the rest from reference TRBV19 and TRBJ1-4 gives the full variable domain: DGGITQSPKYLFRKEGQNVTLSCEQNLNHDAMYWYRQDPGQGLRLIYYSQIVNDFQKGDIAEGYSVSREKKESFPLTVTSAQKNPTAFYLCASSIRDSPTNEKLFFGSGTQLSVL.

This chain links TRBV20-1 with TRBJ2-6; no clear D. The V end was cut by 3 bases, the J end by 0 bases, with 6 bases between. Germline CDR1 DFQATT, CDR2 SNEGSKA (reference sequence). The CDR3 spans 14 residues. The CDR3 DNA reads TGCAGTGCTAGTGTTCTCTCTGGGGCCAACGTCCTGACTTTC. Amino acids: CSASVLSGANVLTF.

CDR3: CSAGDQRERHNEQFF. The CDR3 nucleotides are TGCAGTGCTGGGGACCAGCGGGAGAGGCACAATGAGCAGTTCTTC. This chain connects TRBV20-1 to TRBJ2-1, with 8 nucleotides matching TRBD2. Germline lookup yields CDR1 DFQATT and CDR2 SNEGSKA (reference sequence). V dropped 5 bases and J dropped 5; count of bases not matched to a gene: 11. The CDR3 has 15 residues.

The genes are TRBV3-1 and TRBJ2-5, with TRBD2 as a possible D gene (5 bases). V was pared by 4 bases and J by 7 bases, with 10 bases between. The CDR3 runs to 12 residues. The V gene's germline CDR1 is LGHDT and CDR2 YNNKEL (reference sequence). The CDR3 spells CASSPEGSTQYF. The CDR3 coding sequence is TGTGCCAGCAGCCCTGAGGGTTCGACCCAGTACTTC.

This clonotype was recorded once. This chain links TRBV19 with TRBJ1-2, with 9 bases matching TRBD1. CDR1 and CDR2 (germline): LNHDA, SQIVND (reference sequence). The trim removed 5 bases at V and 2 bases at J, leaving 12 bases unmatched. The CDR3 consists of 17 residues. The CDR3 nucleotides read TGTGCCAGTAGTCACCAATCTATCGGGACAGGGAACTATGGCTACACCTTC. Protein product: CASSHQSIGTGNYGYTF.

The V call is TRBV20-1, the J call TRBJ1-6; D is perhaps TRBD1 (5 bases). Germline loops: CDR1 DFQATT, CDR2 SNEGSKA (reference sequence). This CDR3 has 15 amino acids. V dropped 6 bases and J dropped 2 bases, with 14 bases sitting between them. The CDR3, as DNA: TGCAGTGCGATTCGGGGGGGGACCTATAATTCACCCCTCCACTTT. It translates to CSAIRGGTYNSPLHF.

The chain links TRBV29-1 to TRBJ2-7, with a possible D match to TRBD2 (6 bases). Trimming removed 6 bases at V and 9 bases at J, with 21 bases between. CDR3 size: 13 residues. Germline CDR1 reads SQVTM; CDR2 reads ANQGSEA. The DNA of the CDR3 is TGCAGCGTCCCACTTGTGGACGGGGGAGGGCAGTACTTC. It yields the protein CSVPLVDGGGQYF.

The CDR3 sequence: CASSQVQPQFRGYTF. The CDR3 DNA sequence: TGCGCCAGCAGCCAAGTACAGCCCCAGTTTAGGGGCTACACCTTC. The chain combines TRBV4-1 with TRBJ1-2; D ambiguous. The CDR3 is 15 amino acids. Deletions cut 1 base from V and 8 bases from J, with 17 bases between. Looked up from germline, CDR1 is MGHRA and CDR2 is YSYEKL.

This chain connects TRBV20-1 to TRBJ2-7; D unclear. Trimming took off 0 bases at V and 9 bases at J, with 12 bases between the two ends. Germline V gene sequence: CDR1 DFQATT, CDR2 SNEGSKA (reference sequence). The CDR3 totals 12 residues. The CDR3 sequence: CSAREHTSRQYF. The CDR3 DNA is TGCAGTGCTAGAGAGCACACTTCCCGGCAGTACTTC.

The V gene is TRBV7-9, the J gene TRBJ2-1, with 9 bases lining up with TRBD1. The CDR3 runs 16 residues. CDR1 is SEHNR and CDR2 is FQNEAQ in the germline V gene (reference sequence). The ends lost 2 bases at V and 1 base at J; junction bases unmatched: 3. CDR3 sequence: CASSLSQGASYNEQFF. The CDR3 DNA reads TGTGCCAGCAGCTTATCACAGGGGGCTTCCTACAATGAGCAGTTCTTC.